The 16 T cell receptor beta chains reported below all come from one sample, sequenced in a study of cytomegalovirus exposure and HLA in healthy donors (dated 2017 in TCRdb). Library prep was done by the immunoSEQ multiplex PCR assay. A mixture of 60 forward primers for TCR Vbeta segments and 13 reverse primers for TCR Jbeta segments was used in the multiplex PCR. The clones in this table, taken by TCRdb from immuneACCESS, are in-frame only. Not every clone is retained; where verified, under half of the shortfall comes from an unresolved V gene, and the cause of the rest is unknown. This sample lists 230,000 or so clones; around 90% were detected once. The ten largest account for roughly 1.6% of the sample. The sequencing sample was made of PBMCs. The receptors originated from a girl aged 2 to 9 in good health and CMV-seronegative.

This rearrangement joins TRBV28 to TRBJ1-5; perhaps TRBD1 as D (5 bases). V was clipped by 2 bases and J by 3 bases, with 8 bases between them. The CDR3 spans 14 residues. Germline V gives CDR1 MDHEN, CDR2 SYDVKM. The CDR3 sequence is CASSLRQSNQPQHF. The CDR3 DNA follows: TGTGCCAGCAGTTTAAGACAGTCCAATCAGCCCCAGCATTTT.

J is TRBJ1-1 and V is TRBV9, with D perhaps matching TRBD1 (6 bases). This CDR3 is built from 12 residues. Germline V gene sequence: CDR1 SGDLS, CDR2 YYNGEE. The germline V and J ends were trimmed by 0 bases and 10 bases, with 10 bases remaining between them. This CDR3 reads CASSVGGGSAFF. CDR3 DNA sequence: TGTGCCAGCAGCGTAGGTGGGGGCTCAGCTTTCTTT.

This clone was detected only once. The chain combines TRBV7-8 with TRBJ2-7; 7 bases agree with TRBD2. The germline gives CDR1 SGHVS, CDR2 FQNEAQ. This CDR3 spans 14 amino acids. J lost 2 bases, V lost 6 bases, and 7 bases had no gene match. For the CDR3, the DNA is TGTGCCAGCAGTCCACCGGGGGGTCCCTACGAGCAGTACTTC. The encoded protein is CASSPPGGPYEQYF.

The rearrangement uses TRBV7-9 and TRBJ2-7; 7 bases are shared with TRBD2. The length of the CDR3 is 14 residues. Germline CDR1 SEHNR, CDR2 FQNEAQ (reference sequence). V trimming: 5 bases; J trimming: 7 bases; junction bases outside the gene matches: 11. CDR3 coding DNA: TGTGCCAGCAGCCCTGGGGGGGAACGGCGAGAGCAGTACTTC. Its translation is CASSPGGERREQYF.

This clone was picked up a small number of times. The chain uses TRBV30 and TRBJ2-6; TRBD1 matches 10 bases. The length of the CDR3 is 17 residues. CDR1 is GTSNPN and CDR2 is SVGIG in the germline V gene (reference sequence). Trimming took 5 bases from V and 2 from J; bases not matched to a gene: 9. The CDR3 loop is CAWGGTGDKAGANVLTF. The DNA of the CDR3 is TGTGCCTGGGGGGGGACAGGGGATAAAGCTGGGGCCAACGTCCTGACTTTC.

V and J are TRBV11-2 and TRBJ1-1, with a possible D match to TRBD1 (5 bases). Germline loops: CDR1 SGHAT, CDR2 FQNNGV. This CDR3 has 14 residues. V was cut by 5 bases and J by 1 base, with 11 bases left in between. CDR3 region: CASSPGHPNTEAFF. The DNA of the CDR3 is TGTGCCAGCAGCCCCGGACACCCGAACACTGAAGCTTTCTTT.

The V and J genes are TRBV29-1 and TRBJ2-7, with TRBD2 as a possible D gene (9 bases). The V end lost 4 bases, the J end lost 6 bases, and 19 bases lay between the germline ends. CDR3 length: 14 amino acids. Germline lookup yields CDR1 SQVTM and CDR2 ANQGSEA. CDR3 nucleotides: TGCAGCGTTGGATTCAGGGGGCGGGAGGGCGAGCAGTACTTC. Its translation is CSVGFRGREGEQYF.

The J gene is TRBJ2-3, the V gene TRBV4-1; 7 positions agree with TRBD2. V shed 3 bases and J 3 bases; nucleotides not matched to a gene: 3. CDR1 and CDR2 from the germline V gene are MGHRA and YSYEKL. CDR3 size: 14 residues. The CDR3 nucleotides are TGCGCCAGCAGCCAGGGGGGGACTACAGATACGCAGTATTTT. Its protein is CASSQGGTTDTQYF.

The chain carries TRBV2 and TRBJ1-4; 9 bases are shared with TRBD1. The CDR3 loop spans 15 amino acids. V dropped 6 bases and J dropped 5; count of bases not matched to a gene: 7. Per germline, CDR1 SNHLY and CDR2 FYNNEI. CDR3 sequence: CASRGGQGLNEKLFF. The CDR3 region has the DNA TGTGCCAGCAGAGGAGGACAGGGGTTGAATGAAAAACTGTTTTTT.

The V and J genes are TRBV19 and TRBJ1-5; 7 bases are a match to TRBD1. Germline lookup yields CDR1 LNHDA and CDR2 SQIVND (reference sequence). This CDR3 is built from 15 residues. The ends lost 6 bases at V and 4 bases at J; junction bases unmatched: 9. The CDR3 region has the DNA TGTGCCAGTAGGCCGACAGGGTATTCGAATCAGCCCCAGCATTTT. It codes for CASRPTGYSNQPQHF.

J is TRBJ2-5 and V is TRBV25-1; 7 nucleotides line up with TRBD1. The V segment lost 7 bases and the J segment 1 base; nucleotides outside the gene matches: 9. CDR3 length: 15 residues. Germline assignment: CDR1 MGHDK and CDR2 SYGVNS. The CDR3 region has the DNA TGTGCCAGCAACGTCGGGACAGCGCGCCAAGAGACCCAGTACTTC. Encoded protein: CASNVGTARQETQYF.

The J gene is TRBJ1-6, the V gene TRBV11-2, with 7 bases that match TRBD1. Trimming at V came to 5 bases and at J to 8 bases, leaving 6 bases not matched to a gene. The CDR3 runs to 14 residues. The germline V gene encodes CDR1 SGHAT and CDR2 FQNNGV. The CDR3 region is CASSPGTVDSPLHF. The CDR3 DNA reads TGTGCCAGCAGCCCCGGGACAGTGGATTCACCCCTCCACTTT.

This clone has only one observation. V and J are TRBV7-9 and TRBJ1-2, with a possible D match to TRBD1 (5 bases). The CDR3 sequence is 15 residues long. The germline V gene has CDR1 SEHNR and CDR2 FQNEAQ (reference sequence). V lost 5 bases, J lost 6 bases, and 19 bases lay in between. The CDR3 region is CASSAIQVPLHGYTF. For the CDR3, the DNA is TGTGCCAGCAGCGCGATACAGGTCCCCCTCCATGGCTACACCTTC.

This clone was detected only once. The V call is TRBV6-1, the J call TRBJ2-7, with TRBD1 as a possible D gene (7 bases). The CDR3 is made up of 13 amino acids. V lost 10 bases and J 5 bases, leaving 18 bases between the germline ends. Germline values: CDR1 MNHNS, CDR2 SASEGT. The CDR3: CAIPKFRGDEQYF. The CDR3 DNA is TGTGCCATCCCGAAGTTCAGGGGGGACGAGCAGTACTTC.

The chain is built from TRBV9 and TRBJ2-7, with D perhaps TRBD1 (6 bases). CDR1 is SGDLS and CDR2 is YYNGEE in the germline V gene. The ends were cut back, 3 bases at V and 0 bases at J, with 10 bases in the middle. The CDR3 is made up of 14 amino acids. For the CDR3, the DNA is TGTGCCAGCAGCGCTTTGGACAGCTCCTACGAGCAGTACTTC. This translates into CASSALDSSYEQYF.

The chain joins TRBV7-2 to TRBJ2-7, with D perhaps TRBD2 (5 bases). CDR1 and CDR2 (germline): SGHTA, FQGNSA. This CDR3 comprises 17 residues. Trimming cost V 5 bases and J 6 bases, with 26 bases left between them. CDR3 nucleotide sequence: TGTGCCAGCAGCCCGGCGACCGGACTCCCCCTTGCGTCCGAGCAGTACTTC. It codes for CASSPATGLPLASEQYF.